Listed below are T cell receptor beta chains from one sample, sequenced in a study of regulatory T cells in long-lasting Graves disease. TCRdb used MiXCR to reprocess the multiplex PCR reads, holding one entry per CDR3 protein. This sample has about 660,000 distinct CDR3 sequences, with about 30% found just once. The sequencing here drew on peripheral blood mononuclear cells (PBMCs), taken when the disease was refractory, from a patient treated with antithyroid drugs. The receptors originated from a female donor with Graves disease. Each CDR3 is given with its conserved first and last residue. Fields, in order: clone size, V gene, J gene, D gene, CDR3 protein, CDR3 DNA. A D gene is named only where the DNA matches it firmly. Not all rows give a size; the values are once, few, many and, for expanded clones, a class.

size: -; V: TRBV6-5; J: TRBJ2-7; D: TRBD1; CDR3: CASSYYGTGGDGEQYF; DNA: TGTGCCAGCAGTTACTATGGGACAGGCGGGGATGGCGAGCAGTACTTC
size: -; V: TRBV7-3; J: TRBJ1-2; D: -; CDR3: CASSLTAENGYTF; DNA: TGTGCCAGCAGCTTAACTGCAGAGAATGGCTACACCTTC
size: many; V: TRBV3-1; J: TRBJ2-7; D: TRBD2; CDR3: CASSLGLAGVSEQYF; DNA: TGTGCCAGCAGCTTAGGTCTAGCGGGAGTCAGCGAGCAGTACTTC
size: many; V: TRBV28; J: TRBJ1-1; D: -; CDR3: CASRPPSRDTEAFF; DNA: TGTGCCAGCAGGCCACCGAGTCGCGACACTGAAGCTTTCTTT
size: -; V: TRBV10-3; J: TRBJ1-5; D: -; CDR3: CAISELTDQPQHF; DNA: TGTGCCATCAGTGAGCTCACGGATCAGCCCCAGCATTTT
size: -; V: TRBV5-6; J: TRBJ2-7; D: TRBD2; CDR3: CASSSTSGLTYEQYF; DNA: TGTGCCAGCAGTTCGACTAGCGGCTTAACCTACGAGCAGTACTTC
size: -; V: TRBV6-2/TRBV6-3; J: TRBJ2-1; D: TRBD2; CDR3: CASRRSSGASYNEQFF; DNA: TGTGCCAGCAGGCGCTCTAGCGGGGCTTCCTACAATGAGCAGTTCTTC
size: -; V: TRBV7-2; J: TRBJ2-5; D: -; CDR3: CASSPKTDLQETQYF; DNA: TGTGCCAGCAGCCCTAAGACAGACCTCCAAGAGACCCAGTACTTC
size: -; V: TRBV5-1; J: TRBJ1-4; D: -; CDR3: CASSFQGSRDEKLFF; DNA: TGCGCCAGCAGCTTCCAGGGTTCCAGAGATGAAAAACTGTTTTTT
size: -; V: TRBV2; J: TRBJ2-7; D: TRBD2; CDR3: CASNRAGASYEQYF; DNA: TGTGCCAGCAACCGAGCGGGAGCCTCCTACGAGCAGTACTTC
size: -; V: TRBV29-1; J: TRBJ1-1; D: TRBD1; CDR3: CSVGGTGRNTEAFF; DNA: TGCAGCGTCGGGGGGACAGGGAGGAACACTGAAGCTTTCTTT
size: -; V: TRBV30; J: TRBJ2-7; D: TRBD2; CDR3: CAWARLASLYEQYF; DNA: TGTGCCTGGGCTAGACTAGCGTCCCTCTACGAGCAGTACTTC
size: -; V: TRBV5-1; J: TRBJ2-2; D: TRBD2; CDR3: CASSSSGITGELFF; DNA: TGCGCCAGCAGCTCTAGCGGGATCACCGGGGAGCTGTTTTTT
size: few; V: TRBV3-1; J: TRBJ2-7; D: TRBD1; CDR3: CASSPTPQGQEQYF; DNA: TGTGCCAGCAGCCCGACCCCACAGGGGCAGGAGCAGTACTTC
size: -; V: TRBV6-1; J: TRBJ1-1; D: -; CDR3: CASSIRVRTEAFF; DNA: TGTGCCAGCAGTATCAGGGTACGAACTGAAGCTTTCTTT
size: many; V: TRBV2; J: TRBJ2-2; D: -; CDR3: CASSEPITGELFF; DNA: TGTGCCAGCAGTGAGCCTATCACCGGGGAGCTGTTTTTT
size: -; V: TRBV30; J: TRBJ2-6; D: -; CDR3: CASPQGTGANVLTF; DNA: TGTGCCTCTCCCCAGGGTACTGGGGCCAACGTCCTGACTTTC
size: -; V: TRBV18; J: TRBJ1-1; D: TRBD1; CDR3: CASSGQGLTEAFF; DNA: TGTGCCAGCTCAGGACAGGGACTCACTGAAGCTTTCTTT
size: -; V: TRBV20-1; J: TRBJ2-1; D: TRBD1; CDR3: CSAEPGQGALDEQFF; DNA: TGCAGTGCTGAACCGGGACAGGGGGCTCTGGATGAGCAGTTCTTC
size: few; V: TRBV15; J: TRBJ1-6; D: -; CDR3: CATSPDMISPLHF; DNA: TGTGCCACCAGCCCAGATATGATTTCACCCCTCCACTTT
size: few; V: TRBV2; J: TRBJ1-1; D: -; CDR3: CASSERVLPRAFF; DNA: TGTGCCAGCAGTGAACGTGTTTTACCGCGGGCTTTCTTT
size: -; V: TRBV25-1; J: TRBJ1-2; D: -; CDR3: CASSARAGKIYGYTF; DNA: TGTGCCAGCAGTGCGAGAGCAGGGAAGATCTATGGCTACACCTTC
size: few; V: TRBV6-2/TRBV6-3; J: TRBJ1-2; D: TRBD1; CDR3: CASSSLTGTGFYGYTF; DNA: TGTGCCAGCAGTTCATTGACAGGGACGGGCTTCTATGGCTACACCTTC
size: many; V: TRBV2; J: TRBJ1-5; D: -; CDR3: CASSAGTHNQPQHF; DNA: TGTGCCAGCAGTGCGGGAACCCACAATCAGCCCCAGCATTTT
size: -; V: TRBV6-1; J: TRBJ2-7; D: TRBD2; CDR3: CASRRAGADEQYF; DNA: TGTGCCAGCAGACGAGCGGGAGCGGACGAGCAGTACTTC
size: once; V: TRBV6-1; J: TRBJ2-5; D: -; CDR3: CASSPRGAAQETQYF; DNA: TGTGCCAGCAGTCCACGTGGGGCGGCCCAAGAGACCCAGTACTTC
size: -; V: TRBV29-1; J: TRBJ1-4; D: -; CDR3: CSVSTRNEKLFF; DNA: TGCAGCGTTTCGACCAGAAATGAAAAACTGTTTTTT
size: once; V: TRBV4-1; J: TRBJ1-1; D: -; CDR3: CASSQGVSLNTEAFF; DNA: TGCGCCAGCAGCCAAGGTGTCAGCTTGAACACTGAAGCTTTCTTT
size: -; V: TRBV28; J: TRBJ1-2; D: TRBD1; CDR3: CASSLPGQGRDGYTF; DNA: TGTGCCAGCAGTTTACCGGGACAGGGGAGGGATGGCTACACCTTC
size: -; V: TRBV12-5; J: TRBJ1-5; D: TRBD1; CDR3: CASGRGQGAVQPQHF; DNA: TGTGCTAGTGGTCGCGGACAGGGGGCTGTTCAGCCCCAGCATTTT
size: few; V: TRBV20-1; J: TRBJ1-5; D: -; CDR3: CSATQVTLNQPQHF; DNA: TGCAGTGCGACACAGGTCACCCTCAATCAGCCCCAGCATTTT
size: -; V: TRBV28; J: TRBJ2-1; D: TRBD2; CDR3: CAREQREGSEQFF; DNA: TGTGCCAGAGAACAGCGGGAGGGAAGTGAGCAGTTCTTC